The clone carrying this TCR beta chain was seen once. Profiled with immunoSEQ multiplex PCR; TCRdb holds only in-frame clones, not every one. Here the sample spans 60,000 to 80,000 clones, over 75% being singletons. The record originates from a study of blood T cell repertoires in COVID-19. Study-wide context: Acute and convalescent COVID-19 samples came from the United States, Italy and Spain. T cells, B-cell-depleted T cells, or PBMCs provided the cDNA or gDNA that served as material.

This CDR3 is 15 amino acids long. The germline V gene has CDR1 SGHRS and CDR2 YFSETQ. The ends lost 0 bases at V and 2 bases at J; junction bases unmatched: 3. The source of this sequence is a human donor in a cohort sampled during active COVID-19. The specimen sequenced was peripheral blood. This rearrangement joins TRBV5-1 to TRBJ2-7; 9 bases line up with TRBD1. The CDR3 here is CASSLDDRGAYEQYF. CDR3 coding DNA: TGCGCCAGCAGCTTGGACGACAGGGGGGCCTACGAGCAGTACTTC.